This T cell receptor beta chain is from a study of control samples from healthy donors and cancer patients. V gave up 0 bases and J gave up 10 bases; unmatched junction bases: 3. In germline, CDR1 is SGHDN, CDR2 FVKESK. The CDR3 runs to 13 residues. Only in-frame clones appear in the TCRdb table, and some are missing; sequencing was by immunoSEQ multiplex PCR. The repertoire has around 99,000 clones, just over 90% of them found once; the top ten carry 4% to 4.5%. This chain connects TRBV14 to TRBJ2-1, with TRBD1 identical over 7 bases. This receptor was taken from a human donor in good health. The donor label of this sample is uncertain. Sequencing was done on a sample of blood. CDR3 coding DNA: TGTGCCAGCAGCCAAGATATGGGACAGGAGCAGTTCTTC. Translating gives CASSQDMGQEQFF.